Reported below is one T cell receptor (beta chain). Its antigen is as yet unknown. The authors split each subset's genomic DNA evenly across several immunoSEQ plates. Sequenced by immunoSEQ multiplex PCR; TCRdb stores in-frame clones only, minus some. The sample lists around 2,000,000 clones; approximately 94% were seen once. Naivety among CD8 cells was defined by CD45RO negativity and positive CCR7 selection, thereby excluding terminally differentiated effector memory CD45RA+ cells. Healthy HIV-negative adults without recent acute infections or vaccinations served as donors. This sample stems from a study of shared clonotypes between healthy human individuals. The CDR3 is made up of 15 amino acids. Looked up from germline, CDR1 is LNHDA and CDR2 is SQIVND (reference sequence). V lost 7 bases to trimming and J lost 4 bases, with 16 bases between them. Findings and limits, study-wide: Memory subsets generally showed smaller estimated richness than naive subsets did.

The chain couples TRBV19 to TRBJ2-2; D may be TRBD1 (6 bases). Source material: naive CD8+ T cells sorted from blood. This sequence originates from a man younger than 35 in good health. CDR3 sequence (DNA): TGTGCCAGTATCCCGGAGGAAGGGGGCACCGGGGAGCTGTTTTTT. Amino acid sequence: CASIPEEGGTGELFF.